This T cell receptor (beta chain) was sequenced during a study of OX40 agonist ivuxolimab in advanced cancers. The wider study: Patients enrolled in dose escalation were diagnosed with hepatocellular carcinoma, melanoma, renal cell or head and neck cancer. Two patients with cutaneous melanoma and one with hepatocellular carcinoma, three in total, showed partial responses. Findings and limits, study-wide: CD4+ and CD8+ blood T cells expanded clonally by week 6 at 0.1 to 3.0 mg/kg. The average count of expanded clones was higher among CD8+ T cells than among CD4+.

V shed 3 bases and J 3 bases; nucleotides not matched to a gene: 1. The CDR3 is 14 residues long. Germline-derived CDR1 and CDR2 are SGHAT and FQNNGV. Sequencing was performed with immunoSEQ multiplex PCR; in TCRdb, only in-frame clones are kept and a portion is missing. The table records 100,000 to 140,000 clones, under 95% of them present only once. Comment on this clone: No antigen is known for it.

The chain combines TRBV11-2 with TRBJ2-3; 9 nucleotides match TRBD2. The starting material was CD4+ or CD8+ T cells sorted from blood, obtained in a trial of the OX40 agonist ivuxolimab. The receptor was isolated from an adult with an advanced solid tumor such as melanoma, head and neck, liver or kidney cancer. The CDR3 sequence: CASSFGLATDTQYF. DNA of the CDR3: TGTGCCAGCAGCTTCGGACTAGCGACAGATACGCAGTATTTT. Drawing the rest from reference TRBV11-2 and TRBJ2-3, the complete variable domain is EAGVAQSPRYKIIEKRQSVAFWCNPISGHATLYWYQQILGQGPKLLIQFQNNGVVDDSQLPKDRFSAERLKGVDSTLKIQPAKLEDSAVYLCASSFGLATDTQYFGPGTRLTVL.